This T cell receptor (beta chain) derives from a study of shared clonotypes between healthy human individuals. Broader study findings: Enrolling few donors narrowed the genetic and exposure-history diversity that was represented. Clonotype sharing levels among donors were expected to vary with sequencing depth.

Over several immunoSEQ plates, each subset's genomic DNA was distributed in even portions. TCRdb keeps only in-frame clones here, not all; method: immunoSEQ multiplex PCR. The sample has 530,000 or so clones, 75% to 80% seen once. All of the donors resided in Nashville, Tennessee, and each was a Caucasian adult. Germline CDR1 is MNHEY and CDR2 is SMNVEV (reference sequence). This CDR3 comprises 16 residues. Trimming at V came to 5 bases and at J to 4 bases, leaving 10 bases not matched to a gene. The sample holds one count of this clone. Its antigen is currently unknown. The chain joins TRBV27 to TRBJ2-7; 11 bases are a match to TRBD2. Sequenced sample: PBMCs. The receptor comes from a woman in her thirties or forties in good health. Some clones in this sample may be carry-over from other donors' samples. The CDR3 DNA is TGTGCCAGCAGTCCTTTCACTAGCGGGAGCCGGTACGAGCAGTACTTC. As protein: CASSPFTSGSRYEQYF.